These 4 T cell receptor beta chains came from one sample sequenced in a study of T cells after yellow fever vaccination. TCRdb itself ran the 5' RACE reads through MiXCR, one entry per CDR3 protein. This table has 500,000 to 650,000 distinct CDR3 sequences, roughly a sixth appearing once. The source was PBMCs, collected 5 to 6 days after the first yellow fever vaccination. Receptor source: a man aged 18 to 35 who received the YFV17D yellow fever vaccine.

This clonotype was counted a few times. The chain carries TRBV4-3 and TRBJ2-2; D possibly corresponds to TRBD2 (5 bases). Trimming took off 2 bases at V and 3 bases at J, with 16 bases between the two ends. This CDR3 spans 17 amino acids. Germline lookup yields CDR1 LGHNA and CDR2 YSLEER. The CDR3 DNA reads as TGCGCCAGCAGCCAAACCGTGGGGAGAGGAGACACCGGGGAGCTGTTTTTT. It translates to CASSQTVGRGDTGELFF.

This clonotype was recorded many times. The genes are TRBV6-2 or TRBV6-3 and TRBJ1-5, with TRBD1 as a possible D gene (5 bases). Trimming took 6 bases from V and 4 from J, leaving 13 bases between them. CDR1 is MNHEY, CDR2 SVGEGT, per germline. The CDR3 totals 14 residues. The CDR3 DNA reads TGTGCCAGCAGCACAACGTCAGGGAATCAGCCCCAGCATTTT. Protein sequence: CASSTTSGNQPQHF.

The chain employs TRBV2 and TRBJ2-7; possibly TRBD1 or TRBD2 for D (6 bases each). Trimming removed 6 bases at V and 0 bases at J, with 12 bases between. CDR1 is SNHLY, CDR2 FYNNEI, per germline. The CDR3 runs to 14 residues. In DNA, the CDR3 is TGTGCCAGCAGGGGGGGCGTATTCTCCTACGAGCAGTACTTC. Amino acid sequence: CASRGGVFSYEQYF.

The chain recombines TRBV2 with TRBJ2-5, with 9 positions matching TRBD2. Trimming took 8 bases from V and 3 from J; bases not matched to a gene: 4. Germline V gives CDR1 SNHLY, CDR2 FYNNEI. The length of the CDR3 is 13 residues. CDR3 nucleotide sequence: TGTGCCAGCGCCGGACTAGCGAAAGAGACCCAGTACTTC. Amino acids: CASAGLAKETQYF.